The rows below give T cell receptor beta chains drawn from one sample of a study of shared clonotypes between healthy human individuals. Assay used: immunoSEQ multiplex PCR; TCRdb lists only in-frame clones, some missing. The table lists about 1 million clones, roughly 80% of them singletons. The sample comprised memory CD4+ T cells sorted from blood. The origin of the receptors is a man aged 18 to 29 in good health. Each CDR3 is given without its conserved first and last residue.

J gene: TRBJ2-1
V gene: TRBV27
CDR3 protein: ASSRQVYNEQF

J gene: TRBJ1-1
V gene: TRBV10-3
CDR3 protein: AISEHPGMNTEAF

J gene: TRBJ1-2
V gene: TRBV6-1
CDR3 protein: ASSEVRGTANYGYT

J gene: TRBJ1-1
V gene: TRBV11-2
CDR3 protein: ASSLALDRVTEAF

J gene: TRBJ2-2
V gene: TRBV9
CDR3 protein: ASSVRGQGSAGELF

J gene: TRBJ2-7
V gene: TRBV19
CDR3 protein: ASSNSYEQY

J gene: TRBJ2-1
V gene: TRBV27
CDR3 protein: ASSGLDRGEQF

J gene: TRBJ2-3
V gene: TRBV10-2
CDR3 protein: ASSLAGGADTQY

J gene: TRBJ2-1
V gene: TRBV7-9
CDR3 protein: ASSLAGLAGDEQF

J gene: TRBJ2-5
V gene: TRBV4-1
CDR3 protein: ASSQGMTETQY

J gene: TRBJ1-1
V gene: TRBV5-1
CDR3 protein: ASSSGSSSGTEAF

J gene: TRBJ2-3
V gene: TRBV27
CDR3 protein: ASSLRGGRADTQY

J gene: TRBJ2-7
V gene: TRBV5-4
CDR3 protein: ASNPEGTSYEQY

J gene: TRBJ2-7
V gene: TRBV28
CDR3 protein: ASSPLGQPDYEQY

J gene: TRBJ2-6
V gene: TRBV29-1
CDR3 protein: SVEGRDSGANVLT

J gene: TRBJ1-3
V gene: TRBV19
CDR3 protein: ASSWDYSGNTIY

J gene: TRBJ1-5
V gene: TRBV19
CDR3 protein: ATATDFSNQPQH

J gene: TRBJ2-3
V gene: TRBV10-1
CDR3 protein: ASLTGAGADTQY

J gene: TRBJ2-7
V gene: TRBV13
CDR3 protein: ASSFVGYEQY

J gene: TRBJ1-5
V gene: TRBV30
CDR3 protein: AWSVSPSNQPQH

J gene: TRBJ2-3
V gene: TRBV11-3
CDR3 protein: ASSLSGVDTQY

J gene: TRBJ1-2
V gene: TRBV19
CDR3 protein: ASSMEGSANYGYT

J gene: TRBJ1-1
V gene: TRBV18
CDR3 protein: ASSPPRGTLNTEAF

J gene: TRBJ2-3
V gene: TRBV2
CDR3 protein: AGRGDWGTDTQY

J gene: TRBJ2-1
V gene: TRBV7-3
CDR3 protein: ASSLNPFPNEQF

J gene: TRBJ2-2
V gene: TRBV19
CDR3 protein: ASSIIRTGELF

J gene: TRBJ1-6
V gene: TRBV5-1
CDR3 protein: ASSLAEGSPLH

J gene: TRBJ2-3
V gene: TRBV5-1
CDR3 protein: ASSLSTPATDTQY

J gene: TRBJ2-3
V gene: TRBV5-1
CDR3 protein: ASWDGTSTDTQY

J gene: TRBJ1-5
V gene: TRBV2
CDR3 protein: ASSTGTGKGQPQH

J gene: TRBJ1-1
V gene: TRBV2
CDR3 protein: ASSEARAGTEAF

J gene: TRBJ2-2
V gene: TRBV29-1
CDR3 protein: SVEEPSGRYTGELF

J gene: TRBJ2-3
V gene: TRBV5-1
CDR3 protein: ASSSGTSGGISTDTQY

J gene: TRBJ2-3
V gene: TRBV15
CDR3 protein: ATSTGGAGEDTQY

J gene: TRBJ2-7
V gene: TRBV7-2
CDR3 protein: ASSLQMGSSYEQY

J gene: TRBJ2-5
V gene: TRBV11-1
CDR3 protein: ASSRDGTRETQY

J gene: TRBJ2-2
V gene: TRBV5-4
CDR3 protein: ASSPGGVTGELF

J gene: TRBJ1-1
V gene: TRBV2
CDR3 protein: ASSPRAEGEAF

J gene: TRBJ2-2
V gene: TRBV5-1
CDR3 protein: ASSLLSGMNSGELF

J gene: TRBJ1-5
V gene: TRBV30
CDR3 protein: AWSENSNQPQH

J gene: TRBJ2-1
V gene: TRBV30
CDR3 protein: AWRGGQGSYNEQF

J gene: TRBJ1-1
V gene: TRBV6-6
CDR3 protein: ASSVGTAAQSEAF

J gene: TRBJ1-1
V gene: TRBV6-5
CDR3 protein: ATGTGEIHTEAF

J gene: TRBJ2-2
V gene: TRBV4-1
CDR3 protein: ASKPIWPAPNTGELF

J gene: TRBJ1-4
V gene: TRBV9
CDR3 protein: ASSVSGSEKLF

J gene: TRBJ2-1
V gene: TRBV11-2
CDR3 protein: ASSLDSEQF

J gene: TRBJ1-5
V gene: TRBV18
CDR3 protein: ASSPPNSGGQPQH

J gene: TRBJ1-2
V gene: TRBV6-5
CDR3 protein: ASSYSDRNYGYT

J gene: TRBJ2-1
V gene: TRBV10-3
CDR3 protein: AISESDRQLGQF

J gene: TRBJ2-7
V gene: TRBV23-1
CDR3 protein: ASSLTDSNPYEQY

J gene: TRBJ1-3
V gene: TRBV15
CDR3 protein: ATSEAGDLGNTIY

J gene: TRBJ2-3
V gene: TRBV18
CDR3 protein: ASSPRGVSDTQY

J gene: TRBJ2-7
V gene: TRBV14
CDR3 protein: ASSQRDKQY

J gene: TRBJ1-1
V gene: TRBV28
CDR3 protein: ASPSSRDSLNTEAF

J gene: TRBJ1-3
V gene: TRBV9
CDR3 protein: ASSVAPLSGNTIY